Listed below are T cell receptor beta chains from one sample, sequenced in a study of cytomegalovirus exposure and HLA in healthy donors. Sequenced by immunoSEQ multiplex PCR; TCRdb stores in-frame clones only, minus some. The sample lists about 170,000 clones, 75% to 90% occurring once. Sequenced input: PBMCs. These receptors were collected from a boy aged 2 to 9 in good health and CMV-seronegative. The CDR3 runs from the conserved cysteine through the conserved F or W. The order of the fields is V gene, J gene, clone size, D gene, CDR3 protein, CDR3 DNA. The D gene is left open where the match is weak. Size tells how often a clone was seen (once, few, many) or the class of an expanded clone, and some rows leave it out.

V: TRBV9; J: TRBJ2-1; size: NA; D: TRBD1; CDR3: CASSPRPGTADYNEQFF; DNA: TGTGCCAGCAGCCCTAGGCCCGGGACAGCAGACTACAATGAGCAGTTCTTC
V: TRBV7-2; J: TRBJ2-1; size: NA; D: TRBD2; CDR3: CASSSSGGGYNEQFF; DNA: TGTGCCAGCAGCTCCAGCGGGGGGGGCTACAATGAGCAGTTCTTC
V: TRBV20-1; J: TRBJ2-1; size: NA; D: NA; CDR3: CSAQRQVQQFF; DNA: TGCAGTGCTCAGAGACAGGTTCAGCAGTTCTTC
V: TRBV7-8; J: TRBJ1-1; size: NA; D: NA; CDR3: CASSLLVVLRTEAFF; DNA: TGTGCCAGCAGCTTACTGGTGGTCCTGAGGACTGAAGCTTTCTTT
V: TRBV6-1; J: TRBJ2-6; size: NA; D: NA; CDR3: CASSERSSGANVLTF; DNA: TGTGCCAGCAGTGAAAGGAGCTCTGGGGCCAACGTCCTGACTTTC
V: TRBV30; J: TRBJ1-2; size: NA; D: NA; CDR3: CAWITRPSGGYTF; DNA: TGTGCCTGGATAACACGGCCATCGGGTGGCTACACCTTC
V: TRBV27; J: TRBJ2-1; size: NA; D: TRBD1; CDR3: CASSRGDRAVNEQFF; DNA: TGTGCCAGCAGCAGAGGGGACAGGGCCGTCAATGAGCAGTTCTTC
V: TRBV7-9; J: TRBJ1-1; size: NA; D: NA; CDR3: CASSSLGRANAEAFF; DNA: TGTGCCAGCAGCTCCTTGGGCAGGGCAAACGCTGAAGCTTTCTTT
V: TRBV18; J: TRBJ2-1; size: NA; D: TRBD2; CDR3: CASSPRASGNEQFF; DNA: TGTGCCAGCTCACCACGGGCTAGCGGCAATGAGCAGTTCTTC
V: TRBV7-9; J: TRBJ2-5; size: NA; D: NA; CDR3: CASSLASRDSGTQYF; DNA: TGTGCCAGCAGCCTAGCGTCCCGGGACAGTGGGACCCAGTACTTC
V: TRBV5-1; J: TRBJ2-1; size: NA; D: NA; CDR3: CASSLTGDRPLREQFF; DNA: TGCGCCAGCAGCTTGACGGGGGACCGACCGTTGAGAGAGCAGTTCTTC
V: TRBV9; J: TRBJ2-3; size: few; D: TRBD2; CDR3: CASTTGLAGTDTQYF; DNA: TGTGCCAGCACCACCGGACTAGCTGGCACAGATACGCAGTATTTT
V: TRBV19; J: TRBJ2-2; size: NA; D: TRBD2; CDR3: CASSETGLAEGELFF; DNA: TGTGCCAGTAGCGAAACGGGACTAGCTGAGGGGGAGCTGTTTTTT
V: TRBV5-1; J: TRBJ2-7; size: NA; D: NA; CDR3: CASSPDNYEQYF; DNA: TGCGCCAGCAGCCCCGACAACTACGAGCAGTACTTC
V: TRBV6-1; J: TRBJ1-1; size: NA; D: NA; CDR3: CASSANRIPNTEAFF; DNA: TGTGCCAGCAGTGCAAACAGGATACCTAACACTGAAGCTTTCTTT